The 17 T cell receptor beta chains listed next were all sequenced from one sample in a study of T cells in Graves' hyperthyroidism and ophthalmopathy. Amplification of TCR beta CDR3 regions was performed using RNA transcripts as template. The primer set for the first-round RT-PCR of the TCR CDR3 was HTBI. TCRdb itself ran the multiplex PCR reads through MiXCR, one entry per CDR3 protein. Here the sample spans about 500,000 distinct CDR3 sequences, 17% being singletons. Material: blood. The receptors shown here come from a woman aged 18-35 years with Graves' ophthalmopathy.

In regard to this clonotype: Possible read error: a much larger clone is one base away. The chain recombines TRBV20-1 with TRBJ2-7; D ambiguous. The germline gives CDR1 DFQATT, CDR2 SNEGSKA (reference sequence). The CDR3 is made up of 13 amino acids. Trimming stripped 6 bases from V and 7 bases from J, with 19 bases between. Here the CDR3 reads CSAGPVEYNEQYF. The CDR3, as DNA: TGCAGTGCGGGCCCCGTGGAGTACAATGAGCAGTACTTC.

This clonotype was recorded many times. The J gene is TRBJ1-1, the V gene TRBV5-8; D is perhaps TRBD1 (5 bases). Germline values: CDR1 SGHTS, CDR2 YDEGEE. Deletions cut 0 bases from V and 11 bases from J, with 11 bases between. The CDR3 consists of 12 residues. In DNA form, the CDR3 reads TGTGCCAGCAGCTTGGTTGGGACGGCGGCTTTCTTT. Residues: CASSLVGTAAFF.

This clonotype was seen ten or more times. The rearrangement uses TRBV28 and TRBJ1-5, with TRBD1 matching over 8 bases. CDR1 MDHEN and CDR2 SYDVKM come from the germline V gene. The CDR3 length is 14 residues. The V gene end was trimmed by 5 bases and the J gene end by 3 bases; junction bases not matched to a gene: 3. CDR3 coding DNA: TGTGCCAGCAGTACAGGGGGTGTCAATCAGCCCCAGCATTTT. It yields the protein CASSTGGVNQPQHF.

This chain links TRBV4-2 with TRBJ2-5, with TRBD2 matching over 7 bases. V shed 2 bases and J 5 bases; nucleotides not matched to a gene: 8. The germline gives CDR1 LGHNA, CDR2 YNFKEQ. The CDR3 has 15 residues. Written as DNA, the CDR3 is TGTGCCAGCAGCCAAAACCGCTTGGGAGGGGAGACCCAGTACTTC. Translated: CASSQNRLGGETQYF.

This chain connects TRBV5-4 to TRBJ1-1, with TRBD1 as a possible D gene (6 bases). Germline values: CDR1 SGHNT, CDR2 YYREEE (reference sequence). The V end lost 5 bases, the J end lost 0 bases, and 17 bases lay between the germline ends. The CDR3 runs to 16 residues. The CDR3 nucleotides are TGTGCCAGCAGTTCAGTCAGGGGATCGATGAACACTGAAGCTTTCTTT. It codes for CASSSVRGSMNTEAFF. The full variable domain, with the rest looked up from reference TRBV5-4 and TRBJ1-1, is ETGVTQSPTHLIKTRGQQVTLRCSSQSGHNTVSWYQQALGQGPQFIFQYYREEENGRGNFPPRFSGLQFPNYSSELNVNALELDDSALYLCASSSVRGSMNTEAFFGQGTRLTVV.

This clonotype was seen only a few times. V is TRBV5-8 and J is TRBJ2-7; 10 nucleotides match TRBD1. This CDR3 has 16 residues. V was pared by 3 bases and J by 1 base, with 7 bases of the junction left unmatched. CDR1 and CDR2 from the germline V gene are SGHTS and YDEGEE. The CDR3: CASSYWRDRGSYEQYF. The CDR3 DNA sequence: TGTGCCAGCAGCTATTGGCGGGACAGGGGATCCTACGAGCAGTACTTC.

This clonotype came up many times. This chain connects TRBV11-2 to TRBJ2-3, with a possible D match to TRBD1 (5 bases). The CDR3 length is 16 residues. CDR1 SGHAT and CDR2 FQNNGV come from the germline V gene. V shed 1 base and J shed 6 bases, with 17 bases lying between them. CDR3 sequence reads: CASSLVGAGSSDTQYF. The CDR3 DNA reads as TGTGCCAGCAGCTTAGTAGGGGCAGGCTCGTCGGATACGCAGTATTTT.

V and J are TRBV19 and TRBJ2-3; 15 bases map to TRBD2. The CDR3 runs to 16 residues. After removal of 6 bases from V and 3 bases from J, the junction contained 4 bases not matched to a gene. From germline, CDR1 is LNHDA and CDR2 SQIVND (reference sequence). The CDR3 loop is CASRTGLAGGTDTQYF. The CDR3 DNA reads TGTGCCAGTAGGACGGGACTAGCGGGAGGAACAGATACGCAGTATTTT.

Ten or more counts support this clonotype. The chain combines TRBV12-3 or TRBV12-4 with TRBJ1-1, with a weak D call TRBD1 (6 bases). The CDR3 length is 13 residues. V lost 3 bases to trimming and J lost 7 bases, with 12 bases between them. Here the CDR3 reads CASSLGRGVEAFF. CDR3 nucleotide sequence: TGTGCCAGCAGTTTGGGCAGGGGCGTTGAAGCTTTCTTT.

The J gene is TRBJ2-1, the V gene TRBV20-1; perhaps TRBD1 as D (6 bases). The CDR3 covers 15 residues. In germline, CDR1 is DFQATT, CDR2 SNEGSKA (reference sequence). V lost 2 bases, J lost 6 bases, and 17 bases lay in between. CDR3 protein: CSARILTGMVNEQFF. The DNA of the CDR3 is TGCAGTGCTAGAATTTTAACAGGGATGGTCAATGAGCAGTTCTTC.

This clonotype was recorded many times. V and J are TRBV2 and TRBJ1-1; TRBD1 matches 8 bases. Per germline, CDR1 SNHLY and CDR2 FYNNEI. CDR3 length equals 15 residues. CDR3 coding DNA: TGTGTCCCAGCCCAACAGGGGGGTCTTTACACTGAAGCTTTCTTT. Amino acid sequence: CVPAQQGGLYTEAFF. Filled out from reference TRBV2 and TRBJ1-1, the complete variable domain reads EPEVTQTPSHQVTQMGQEVILRCVPISNHLYFYWYRQILGQKVEFLVSFYNNEISEKSEIFDDQFSVERPDGSNFTLKIRSTKLEDSAMYFCVPAQQGGLYTEAFFGQGTRLTVV.

This clonotype was recorded many times. The rearrangement uses TRBV6-1 and TRBJ2-3; 13 bases agree with TRBD2. J gave up 5 bases and V 5 bases, and 13 bases lay outside the gene matches. CDR3 length: 18 residues. Germline V gene lookup returns CDR1 MNHNS and CDR2 SASEGT. This CDR3 reads CASSTTTGLAGDVDTQYF. CDR3 nucleotide sequence: TGTGCCAGCAGTACCACCACCGGACTAGCGGGAGATGTAGATACGCAGTATTTT.

This clonotype was seen ten or more times. The V and J genes are TRBV15 and TRBJ1-1, with a weak D call TRBD1 (6 bases). Germline CDR1 LNHNV, CDR2 YYDKDF (reference sequence). The CDR3 is made up of 14 amino acids. Trimming shortened V by 3 bases and J by 3 bases, and 11 bases separated the two germline ends. CDR3 in amino acids: CATSRDRVDTEAFF. CDR3 DNA: TGTGCCACCAGCAGGGACAGAGTAGACACTGAAGCTTTCTTT.

This clonotype has a count of ten or more. This rearrangement joins TRBV5-1 to TRBJ2-7, with 12 nucleotides matching TRBD1. V was clipped by 4 bases and J by 6 bases; unmatched bases: 2. Germline CDR1 and CDR2: SGHRS and YFSETQ. CDR3 length equals 13 residues. CDR3 nucleotides: TGCGCCAGCAGCGGGACAGGGGGCGGCGAGCAGTACTTC. Its protein is CASSGTGGGEQYF.

This clonotype was observed a handful of times. The J gene is TRBJ2-1, the V gene TRBV25-1, with 7 bases aligning to TRBD1. This CDR3 region has 12 residues. The V gene's germline CDR1 is MGHDK and CDR2 SYGVNS. Trimming removed 1 base from V and 10 bases from J; junction bases left unmatched: 1. This chain's CDR3 is CASSEWGQEQFF. The CDR3 region has the DNA TGTGCCAGCAGTGAATGGGGACAGGAGCAGTTCTTC.

V usage is TRBV4-1 and J usage is TRBJ2-7; 7 nucleotides align to TRBD1. Losses at the gene ends were 4 bases for V and 1 base for J; bases not matched to a gene: 16. CDR1 is MGHRA, CDR2 YSYEKL, per germline. CDR3 length: 18 residues. Here the CDR3 reads CASSPFRMKDRSSYEQYV. CDR3 nucleotides: TGCGCCAGCAGCCCTTTTCGTATGAAGGACAGGTCTTCCTACGAGCAGTACGTC.

This clonotype was counted many times. The chain joins TRBV20-1 to TRBJ1-2; D is perhaps TRBD1 (5 bases). Looked up from germline, CDR1 is DFQATT and CDR2 is SNEGSKA (reference sequence). This CDR3 contains 12 residues. Trimming pared 5 bases from V and 6 bases from J, leaving 13 bases between. CDR3 coding DNA: TGCAGTGCTCTGACAGAGGGGCATGGCTACACCTTC. This encodes CSALTEGHGYTF.